This passage covers 16 T cell receptor beta chains from one sample sequenced in a study of blood T cell repertoires in COVID-19. The table came from immunoSEQ multiplex PCR; TCRdb's copy has only in-frame clones and leaves some out. The sample holds around 260,000 clones, roughly 80% seen once. Sequencing used peripheral blood. The receptor source for this set is a man aged 55 to 70 with acute or convalescent COVID-19.

The gene calls are TRBV7-6 and TRBJ2-6, with D possibly being TRBD1 (6 bases). The germline V gene has CDR1 SGHVS and CDR2 FNYEAQ. This CDR3 has 15 amino acids. Trimming removed 6 bases at V and 0 bases at J, with 9 bases between. Written as DNA, the CDR3 is TGTGCCAGCAGTCGACAGGCCTCTGGGGCCAACGTCCTGACTTTC. This translates into CASSRQASGANVLTF.

The chain uses TRBV13 and TRBJ2-7, with TRBD1 identical over 11 bases. The V gene end was trimmed by 5 bases and the J gene end by 2 bases; junction bases not matched to a gene: 2. The CDR3 covers 14 residues. From germline, CDR1 is PRHDT and CDR2 FYEKMQ (reference sequence). CDR3 in amino acids: CASSKGQGAYEQYF. CDR3 nucleotide sequence: TGTGCCAGCAGCAAGGGACAGGGGGCCTACGAGCAGTACTTC.

The chain uses TRBV10-3 and TRBJ2-1; tentative D call: TRBD2 (6 bases). The CDR3 runs 15 residues. With 6 bases removed from V and 2 bases from J, the gap between germline ends came to 14 bases. The germline CDR1 and CDR2 sequences are ENHRY and SYGVKD. For the CDR3, the DNA is TGTGCCATCAGCGGGACTGGGACCACCTACAATGAGCAGTTCTTC. Its translation: CAISGTGTTYNEQFF.

The rearrangement links TRBV6-1 to TRBJ2-2; D gene unclear. The CDR3 has 18 amino acids. CDR1 is MNHNS, CDR2 SASEGT, per germline. Trimming left V 2 bases short and J 6 bases short, with 22 bases between. In DNA form, the CDR3 reads TGTGCCAGCAGTGAAACCCCCCCCCAGGCCCGTGTATCCGGGGAGCTGTTTTTT. Translated: CASSETPPQARVSGELFF.

The chain joins TRBV6-5 to TRBJ1-4; 10 bases are shared with TRBD1. There are 15 residues in the CDR3. Germline V gene lookup returns CDR1 MNHEY and CDR2 SVGAGI. Trimming removed 6 bases from V and 8 bases from J; junction bases left unmatched: 9. The CDR3: CASRTGQGVGEKLFF. The CDR3 DNA follows: TGTGCCAGCAGGACCGGACAGGGGGTAGGAGAAAAACTGTTTTTT.

The chain is built from TRBV3-1 (or the pseudogene TRBV3-2) and TRBJ2-7, with 10 bases that match TRBD1. CDR1 and CDR2 from the germline V gene are LGHDT and YNNKEL (reference sequence). The CDR3 totals 16 residues. J was trimmed by 3 bases and V by 0 bases; bases with no gene match: 5. The CDR3: CASSQEGWTGGYEQYF. The CDR3 nucleotides read TGTGCCAGCAGCCAAGAGGGGTGGACAGGGGGCTACGAGCAGTACTTC.

This clone occurred a few times. The sample has other DNA sequences that encode this CDR3 too. The chain employs TRBV5-8 and TRBJ2-7; TRBD1 might be the D (5 bases). V was trimmed by 1 base and J by 2 bases, leaving 7 bases between them. CDR1 SGHTS and CDR2 YDEGEE come from the germline V gene. The CDR3 consists of 13 residues. The CDR3 protein is CASSLPGTYEQYF. In DNA form, the CDR3 reads TGTGCCAGCAGCTTGCCAGGGACCTACGAGCAGTACTTC.

This clone occurred a few times. The CDR3: CASGLDQRGNTIYF. CDR3 nucleotides: TGTGCCAGCGGCCTCGACCAGCGGGGAAACACCATATATTTT. This chain joins TRBV9 and TRBJ1-3; D remains ambiguous. Germline-derived CDR1 and CDR2 are SGDLS and YYNGEE. This CDR3 is 14 amino acids long. V was cut by 7 bases and J by 4 bases, with 15 bases left in between.

The genes are TRBV9 and TRBJ2-1, with 11 bases lining up with TRBD2. Germline V CDR1 and CDR2: SGDLS, YYNGEE. The CDR3 is made up of 15 amino acids. After removal of 1 base from V and 9 bases from J, the junction contained 6 bases not matched to a gene. The CDR3 is CASSVTSGGSSEQFF. The CDR3 nucleotides read TGTGCCAGCAGCGTAACTAGCGGGGGCAGTTCTGAGCAGTTCTTC. Filled out from reference TRBV9 and TRBJ2-1, the complete variable domain reads DSGVTQTPKHLITATGQRVTLRCSPRSGDLSVYWYQQSLDQGLQFLIQYYNGEERAKGNILERFSAQQFPDLHSELNLSSLELGDSALYFCASSVTSGGSSEQFFGPGTRLTVL.

The table lists this clone with a count of one. The chain uses TRBV2 and TRBJ1-1, with D possibly being TRBD1 (6 bases). Trimming removed 6 bases at V and 7 bases at J, with 12 bases between. CDR3 length: 12 amino acids. The germline V gene has CDR1 SNHLY and CDR2 FYNNEI. Written as DNA, the CDR3 is TGTGCCAGCAGCGATACAGGGATTGAAGCTTTCTTT. It yields the protein CASSDTGIEAFF.

J is TRBJ1-1 and V is TRBV9, with 8 bases identical to TRBD1. CDR1 is SGDLS and CDR2 is YYNGEE in the germline V gene. This CDR3 is 17 amino acids long. J gave up 3 bases and V 4 bases, and 14 bases lay outside the gene matches. The CDR3 DNA sequence: TGTGCCAGCAGCCCGCGACAGGGGACGTTGAAAGACACTGAAGCTTTCTTT. It translates to CASSPRQGTLKDTEAFF. The full variable domain, in which reference TRBV9 and TRBJ1-1 provide the parts outside the CDR3, is DSGVTQTPKHLITATGQRVTLRCSPRSGDLSVYWYQQSLDQGLQFLIQYYNGEERAKGNILERFSAQQFPDLHSELNLSSLELGDSALYFCASSPRQGTLKDTEAFFGQGTRLTVV.

V is TRBV3-1 (or the pseudogene TRBV3-2) and J is TRBJ1-3; the D gene is possibly TRBD1 (5 bases). V was shortened by 4 bases and J by 3 bases, with 13 bases between the two germline ends. The CDR3 contains 15 residues. Germline assignment: CDR1 LGHDT and CDR2 YNNKEL (reference sequence). This CDR3 reads CASSRDSPGGNTIYF. CDR3 nucleotides: TGTGCCAGCAGCCGGGACTCTCCGGGTGGAAACACCATATATTTT.

The chain employs TRBV19 and TRBJ2-2; 11 nucleotides align to TRBD2. The CDR3 covers 20 residues. V lost 4 bases to trimming and J lost 1 base; unmatched junction nucleotides: 14. CDR1 and CDR2 from the germline V gene are LNHDA and SQIVND (reference sequence). This chain's CDR3 is CASSNLPWLAGGGNTGELFF. In DNA, the CDR3 is TGTGCCAGTAGTAACCTCCCGTGGCTAGCGGGAGGTGGGAACACCGGGGAGCTGTTTTTT.

This chain links TRBV11-3 with TRBJ2-1, with D hard to call. Germline loops: CDR1 SGHNT, CDR2 YENEEA. CDR3 length equals 13 residues. V lost 1 base and J 10 bases, leaving 11 bases between the germline ends. The CDR3 loop is CASSLGGGLEQFF. The CDR3 coding sequence is TGTGCCAGCAGCTTAGGAGGTGGCCTAGAGCAGTTCTTC.

The chain combines TRBV30 with TRBJ1-2; D is unclear. This CDR3 comprises 11 residues. Trimming left V 3 bases short and J 2 bases short, with 4 bases between. Germline V gives CDR1 GTSNPN, CDR2 SVGIG (reference sequence). This CDR3 reads CAWSQNYGYTF. DNA for the CDR3: TGTGCCTGGAGCCAGAACTATGGCTACACCTTC. The complete variable domain, with remaining parts taken from reference TRBV30 and TRBJ1-2, reads SQTIHQWPATLVQPVGSPLSLECTVEGTSNPNLYWYRQAAGRGLQLLFYSVGIGQISSEVPQNLSASRPQDRQFILSSKKLLLSDSGFYLCAWSQNYGYTFGSGTRLTVV.

This chain links TRBV27 with TRBJ2-7; D is perhaps TRBD2 (6 bases). This CDR3 has 13 amino acids. CDR1 is MNHEY and CDR2 is SMNVEV in the germline V gene (reference sequence). V gave up 4 bases and J gave up 4 bases, with 11 bases separating them. CDR3 residues: CASSWGVRYEQYF. The CDR3 DNA reads as TGTGCCAGCAGTTGGGGGGTGAGGTACGAGCAGTACTTC.